This T cell receptor beta chain came from a study of technical replicates of blood from a handful of donors. CDR3 size: 13 residues. CDR1 SGHNT and CDR2 YYREEE come from the germline V gene (reference sequence). Trimming removed 4 bases at V and 8 bases at J, with 13 bases between. The protocol was immunoSEQ multiplex PCR, while the TCRdb copy is restricted to in-frame clones and leaves out a portion. The sample records about 76,000 clones, roughly 85% being singletons. Sequenced material: PBMCs. The J gene is TRBJ2-1, the V gene TRBV5-4; possibly TRBD1 for D (6 bases). This clonotype originated in a human donor in good health. Some clones in this sample may be carry-over from other donors' samples. CDR3 nucleotide sequence: TGTGCCAGCAGCCAGGGACATCGGGATGAGCAGTTCTTC. It yields the protein CASSQGHRDEQFF.